This T cell receptor beta chain was sequenced in a study of cytomegalovirus exposure and HLA in healthy donors. Whole-study findings and limits: The classifier reportedly diagnosed cytomegalovirus status with high specificity and sensitivity.

Germline V gene data show CDR1 as SGHNT and CDR2 as YYREEE (reference sequence). The CDR3 covers 16 residues. V was pared by 4 bases and J by 2 bases, with 10 bases of the junction left unmatched. The PCR contained 60 Vbeta and 13 Jbeta primers. The method was immunoSEQ multiplex PCR; TCRdb's version includes in-frame clones alone and lacks a portion of them. The table records roughly 150,000 clones, approximately 80% of them present only once. The sample holds one count of this clone. Its antigen is unidentified. V gene TRBV5-4 combines with J gene TRBJ2-5; 8 bases are shared with TRBD2. Sequencing input: PBMCs. The sequence was collected from a male donor in good health and CMV-seronegative. For the CDR3, the DNA is TGTGCCAGCAGCCGCCCGACGGCGGGGGGACAAGAGACCCAGTACTTC. Protein sequence: CASSRPTAGGQETQYF. The whole variable domain, filled in from reference TRBV5-4 and TRBJ2-5, reads ETGVTQSPTHLIKTRGQQVTLRCSSQSGHNTVSWYQQALGQGPQFIFQYYREEENGRGNFPPRFSGLQFPNYSSELNVNALELDDSALYLCASSRPTAGGQETQYFGPGTRLLVL.